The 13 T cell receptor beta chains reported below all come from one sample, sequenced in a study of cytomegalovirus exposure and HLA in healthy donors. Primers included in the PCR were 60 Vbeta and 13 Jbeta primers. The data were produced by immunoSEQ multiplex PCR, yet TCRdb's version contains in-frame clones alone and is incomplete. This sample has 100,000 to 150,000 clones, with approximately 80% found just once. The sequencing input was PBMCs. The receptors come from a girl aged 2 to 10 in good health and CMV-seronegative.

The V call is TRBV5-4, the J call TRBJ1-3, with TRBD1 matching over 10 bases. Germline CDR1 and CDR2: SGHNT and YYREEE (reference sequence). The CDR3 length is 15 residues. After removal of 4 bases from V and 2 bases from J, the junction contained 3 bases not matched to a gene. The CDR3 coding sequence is TGTGCCAGCAGCAAGGGACAGGGGCCTGGAAACACCATATATTTT. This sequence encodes CASSKGQGPGNTIYF.

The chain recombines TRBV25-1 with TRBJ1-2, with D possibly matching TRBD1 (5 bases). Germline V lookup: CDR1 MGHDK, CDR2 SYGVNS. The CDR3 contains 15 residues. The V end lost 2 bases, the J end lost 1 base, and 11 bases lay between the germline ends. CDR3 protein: CASSETGAINYGYTF. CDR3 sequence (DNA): TGTGCCAGCAGTGAAACAGGAGCAATTAACTATGGCTACACCTTC.

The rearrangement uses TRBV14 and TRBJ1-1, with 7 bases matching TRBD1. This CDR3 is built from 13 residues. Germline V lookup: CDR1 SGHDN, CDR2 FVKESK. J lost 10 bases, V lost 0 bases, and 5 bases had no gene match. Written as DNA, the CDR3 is TGTGCCAGCAGCCAAGAGAATAGGGGGCGAGCTTTCTTT. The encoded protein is CASSQENRGRAFF.

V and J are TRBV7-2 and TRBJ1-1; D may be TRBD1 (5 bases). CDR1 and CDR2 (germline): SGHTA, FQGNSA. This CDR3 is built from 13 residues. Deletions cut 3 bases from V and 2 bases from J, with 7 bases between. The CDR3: CASSFGTNTEAFF. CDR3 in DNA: TGTGCCAGCAGCTTCGGGACTAACACTGAAGCTTTCTTT.

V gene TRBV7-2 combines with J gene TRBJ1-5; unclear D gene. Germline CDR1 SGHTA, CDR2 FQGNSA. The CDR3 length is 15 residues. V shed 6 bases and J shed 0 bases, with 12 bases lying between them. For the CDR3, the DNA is TGTGCCAGCAGACCTGGAGGGTATAGCAATCAGCCCCAGCATTTT. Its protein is CASRPGGYSNQPQHF.

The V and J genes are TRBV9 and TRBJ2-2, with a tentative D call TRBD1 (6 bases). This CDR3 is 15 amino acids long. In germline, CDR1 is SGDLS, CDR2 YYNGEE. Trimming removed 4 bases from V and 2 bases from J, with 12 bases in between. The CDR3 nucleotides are TGTGCCAGCAGCCCGTGGGACACCAACACCGGGGAGCTGTTTTTT. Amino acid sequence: CASSPWDTNTGELFF. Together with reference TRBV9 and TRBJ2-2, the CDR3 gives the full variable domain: DSGVTQTPKHLITATGQRVTLRCSPRSGDLSVYWYQQSLDQGLQFLIQYYNGEERAKGNILERFSAQQFPDLHSELNLSSLELGDSALYFCASSPWDTNTGELFFGEGSRLTVL.

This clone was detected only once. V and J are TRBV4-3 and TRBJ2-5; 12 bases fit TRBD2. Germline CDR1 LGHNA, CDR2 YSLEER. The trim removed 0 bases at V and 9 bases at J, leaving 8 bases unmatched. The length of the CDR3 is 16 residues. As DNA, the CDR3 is TGCGCCAGCAGCCAAGACTATCTAGCGGGGGGGTCGGCCCAGTACTTC. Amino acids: CASSQDYLAGGSAQYF.

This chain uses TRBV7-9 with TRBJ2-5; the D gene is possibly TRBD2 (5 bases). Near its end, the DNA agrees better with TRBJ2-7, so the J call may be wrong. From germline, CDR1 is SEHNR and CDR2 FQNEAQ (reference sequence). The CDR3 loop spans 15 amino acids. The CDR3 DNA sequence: TGTGCCAGCAGCGTCGGCCGGACTGCCTCTGGCGAGCAGTACTTC. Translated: CASSVGRTASGEQYF.

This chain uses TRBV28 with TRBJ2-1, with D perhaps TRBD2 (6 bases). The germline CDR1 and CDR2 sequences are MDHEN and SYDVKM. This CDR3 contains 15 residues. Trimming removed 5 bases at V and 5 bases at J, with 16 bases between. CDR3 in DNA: TGTGCCAGCAGTCCCTTTCCGGGGGACGACAATGAGCAGTTCTTC. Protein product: CASSPFPGDDNEQFF.

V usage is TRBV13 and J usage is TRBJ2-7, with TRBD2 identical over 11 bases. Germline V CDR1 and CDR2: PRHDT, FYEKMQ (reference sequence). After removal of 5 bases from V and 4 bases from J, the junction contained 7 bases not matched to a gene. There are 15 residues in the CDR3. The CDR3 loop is CASSPGLAAGYEQYF. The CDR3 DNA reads TGTGCCAGCAGCCCGGGACTAGCGGCCGGTTACGAGCAGTACTTC.

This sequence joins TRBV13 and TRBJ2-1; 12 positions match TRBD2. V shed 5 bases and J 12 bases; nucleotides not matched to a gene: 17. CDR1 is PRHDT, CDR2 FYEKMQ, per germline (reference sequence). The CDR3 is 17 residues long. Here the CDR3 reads CASSTHRLAGGTRGQFF. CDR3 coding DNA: TGTGCCAGCAGCACACACAGGCTAGCGGGGGGGACCCGGGGGCAGTTCTTC.

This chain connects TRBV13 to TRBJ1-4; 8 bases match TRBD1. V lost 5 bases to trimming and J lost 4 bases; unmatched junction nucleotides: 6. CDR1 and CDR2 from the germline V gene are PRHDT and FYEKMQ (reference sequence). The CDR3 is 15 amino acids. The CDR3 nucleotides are TGTGCCAGCAGCAAAAGACAGGGGATTAATGAAAAACTGTTTTTT. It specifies CASSKRQGINEKLFF.

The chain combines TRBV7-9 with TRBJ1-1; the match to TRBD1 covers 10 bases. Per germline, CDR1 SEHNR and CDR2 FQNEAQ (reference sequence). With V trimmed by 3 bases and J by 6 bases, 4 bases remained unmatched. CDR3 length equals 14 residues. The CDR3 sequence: CASSLTTGGSEAFF. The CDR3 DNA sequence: TGTGCCAGCAGCTTGACGACAGGGGGCTCTGAAGCTTTCTTT.